This is a list of T cell receptor beta chains from one sample in a study of blood T cell repertoires in COVID-19. TCRdb keeps only in-frame clones here, not all; method: immunoSEQ multiplex PCR. The table shows about 66,000 clones, with around nine tenths occurring only once. The sample was peripheral blood. The receptors derive from a man between 65 and 80 years old with acute or convalescent COVID-19. The CDR3 runs from the conserved cysteine through the conserved F or W. Each record gives: V gene, clone size, J gene, D gene, CDR3 DNA, CDR3 protein. A D gene is named only where the DNA matches it firmly. Rows may omit the clone size; those that give it use once, few, many or a size class.

TRBV4-1	.	TRBJ1-1	.	TGCGCCAGCAGCCAAGATCGGCAGGCAGGCACTGAAGCTTTCTTT	CASSQDRQAGTEAFF
TRBV3-1/TRBV3-2	once	TRBJ2-1	TRBD1	TGTGCCAGCAGCCCGCCGGACAGGTCCTACAATGAGCAGTTCTTC	CASSPPDRSYNEQFF
TRBV11-3	.	TRBJ1-2	TRBD1	TGTGCCAGCAGCTTAGGTGAGAGGGCAGGGGGTAATGGCTACACCTTC	CASSLGERAGGNGYTF
TRBV7-8	.	TRBJ1-5	TRBD1	TGTGCCAGCAGCTTTGGGGTTCAGGGGACAGTGAGGCGCTCAGCCCAAGATCAGCCCCAGCATTTT	CASSFGVQGTVRRSAQDQPQHF
TRBV5-1	.	TRBJ1-2	TRBD1	TGCGCCAGCAGCTTGGGGGACCTGGACAGGGACTATGGCTACACCTTC	CASSLGDLDRDYGYTF
TRBV19	.	TRBJ2-3	TRBD1	TGTGCCAGTAGTCCGAGACAGGGGGGATCAGATACGCAGTATTTT	CASSPRQGGSDTQYF
TRBV30	.	TRBJ1-6	.	TGTGCCTGGAGTCCGAAACTGAGCTCCTATAATTCACCCCTCCACTTT	CAWSPKLSSYNSPLHF
TRBV4-3	once	TRBJ1-2	TRBD1	TGCGCCAGCAGCTCGACAGGGACCAATCTCTATGGCTACACCTTC	CASSSTGTNLYGYTF
TRBV6-2/TRBV6-3	.	TRBJ2-7	.	TGTGCCAGCAGTTACCGGGACACCTACGAGCAGTACTTC	CASSYRDTYEQYF
TRBV27	.	TRBJ2-1	TRBD2	TGTGCCAGCGGAGCGGGGGGGTTCTACAATGAGCAGTTCTTC	CASGAGGFYNEQFF
TRBV30	.	TRBJ1-3	.	TGTGCCTGGAGGGGGGGATCAGCTGGAAACACCATATATTTT	CAWRGGSAGNTIYF
TRBV5-1	.	TRBJ1-4	.	TGCGCCAGCAGCGTACAGGGTGGGCAAGAAAAACTGTTTTTT	CASSVQGGQEKLFF
TRBV11-2	.	TRBJ2-3	TRBD2	TGTGCCAGCAGCTCAGGGACTAGCGGGGGGGCGACCAGCACAGATACGCAGTATTTT	CASSSGTSGGATSTDTQYF
TRBV7-7	.	TRBJ1-5	.	TGTGCCAGCAGCTTCCCCAGGGTAGGTCGCAATCAGCCCCAGCATTTT	CASSFPRVGRNQPQHF
TRBV9	.	TRBJ2-1	.	TGTGCCAGCAGCGTTCTCTCCTTCCCGAATGAGCAGTTCTTC	CASSVLSFPNEQFF
TRBV24-1	.	TRBJ2-3	.	TGTGCCACCAGTGATTCGACAGCTGTCATGGATACGCAGTATTTT	CATSDSTAVMDTQYF
TRBV6-1	.	TRBJ1-2	TRBD1	TGTGCCAGCAGTGAACGGACAGGGGCTGGCTACACCTTC	CASSERTGAGYTF
TRBV30	.	TRBJ1-2	.	TGTGCCTGGAGCGTTTCCAGCAGGTACTATGGCTACACCTTC	CAWSVSSRYYGYTF
TRBV28	.	TRBJ1-2	.	TGTGCCAGCAGTCTAGGACAGTTCTATGGCTACACCTTC	CASSLGQFYGYTF
TRBV11-2	.	TRBJ1-5	TRBD1	TGTGCCAGCAGCTTATATGGGACAGGGATGAATCAGCCCCAGCATTTT	CASSLYGTGMNQPQHF
TRBV3-1/TRBV3-2	.	TRBJ1-6	.	TGTGCCAGCAGCCAAGATGGGGGCTCTGGCAATTCACCCCTCCACTTT	CASSQDGGSGNSPLHF
TRBV5-6	.	TRBJ2-5	TRBD2	TGTGCCAGCAGCCCGCGGTGGGGGCGGGGGGGCACGGAGACCCAGTACTTC	CASSPRWGRGGTETQYF
TRBV7-9	once	TRBJ2-5	.	TGTGCCAGCAGCTTCGGACTACAAGAGACCCAGTACTTC	CASSFGLQETQYF
TRBV30	.	TRBJ1-3	.	TGTGCCTGGATACGGCAGGGAGGTGGAAACACCATATATTTT	CAWIRQGGGNTIYF
TRBV30	few	TRBJ1-6	.	TGTGCCTGGACGGACGGGGAAGGTTCACCCCTCCACTTT	CAWTDGEGSPLHF
TRBV28	.	TRBJ1-2	.	TGTGCCAGCAACAATAGACAGATCTATGGCTACACCTTC	CASNNRQIYGYTF
TRBV11-2	few	TRBJ2-3	.	TGTGCCAGCAGCGCAGAGGGACACACAGATACGCAGTATTTT	CASSAEGHTDTQYF
TRBV5-6	.	TRBJ2-5	TRBD2	TGTGCCAGCAGCCTAAGGACTAGCGGGGGACGAGAGACCCAGTACTTC	CASSLRTSGGRETQYF
TRBV29-1	once	TRBJ2-1	.	TGCAGCGTGCCCACCAGGGGTAGTTCCTACAATGAGCAGTTCTTC	CSVPTRGSSYNEQFF
TRBV27	.	TRBJ2-2	.	TGTGCCAGCAGGGTGCGATTCACCGGGGAGCTGTTTTTT	CASRVRFTGELFF
TRBV10-3	.	TRBJ1-4	TRBD1	TGTGCCACCTGGACAGGATCTAATGAAAAACTGTTTTTT	CATWTGSNEKLFF